The 8 T cell receptor beta chains below all came from one sample that was sequenced in a study of ipilimumab plus nivolumab after autologous stem cell transplantation. Assay used: immunoSEQ multiplex PCR; TCRdb lists only in-frame clones, some missing. The sample shows roughly 10,000 clones, about 78% of them seen only once. The sample consisted of PBMCs, taken in a trial of ipilimumab plus nivolumab as post-transplant consolidation. The origin of the receptors is a male donor with diffuse large B-cell lymphoma.

This clone occurred a few times. V gene TRBV5-5 combines with J gene TRBJ1-6, with no clear D. Germline CDR1 reads SGHKS; CDR2 reads YYEKEE (reference sequence). Trimming pared 0 bases from V and 7 bases from J, leaving 11 bases between. The CDR3 contains 15 residues. The CDR3 nucleotides are TGTGCCAGCAGCTTGGTGGGCAGTCAAAATTCACCCCTCCACTTT. This gives the protein CASSLVGSQNSPLHF.

The rearrangement uses TRBV5-8 and TRBJ1-6, with D hard to call. V lost 7 bases and J 1 base, leaving 12 bases between the germline ends. The CDR3 runs 15 residues. The germline CDR1 and CDR2 sequences are SGHTS and YDEGEE. The CDR3 is CASPKGRSYNSPLHF. CDR3 DNA: TGTGCCAGCCCTAAAGGGAGGTCCTATAATTCACCCCTCCACTTT.

A note on this clone: In the same sample, other DNA sequences code for this CDR3. The chain couples TRBV19 to TRBJ2-1; perhaps TRBD2 as D (6 bases). Germline CDR1 is LNHDA and CDR2 is SQIVND (reference sequence). This CDR3 has 16 residues. Trimming left V 3 bases short and J 0 bases short, with 12 bases between. CDR3 residues: CASSIPGLSSYNEQFF. As DNA, the CDR3 is TGTGCCAGTAGTATCCCGGGACTTAGCTCCTACAATGAGCAGTTCTTC.

The genes are TRBV18 and TRBJ1-1, with 7 bases matching TRBD1. V trimming: 3 bases; J trimming: 1 base; junction bases outside the gene matches: 2. The CDR3 contains 14 residues. Looked up from germline, CDR1 is KGHSH and CDR2 is LQKENI. The CDR3 DNA reads as TGTGCCAGCTCACCGGGACAGCCGAACACTGAAGCTTTCTTT. Translated: CASSPGQPNTEAFF.

This clone turned up a few times. This chain uses TRBV6-6 with TRBJ1-1; TRBD1 might be the D (6 bases). Looked up from germline, CDR1 is MNHNY and CDR2 is SVGAGI (reference sequence). The CDR3 totals 14 residues. The V end lost 2 bases, the J end lost 5 bases, and 12 bases lay between the germline ends. The CDR3: CASSYPGARTEAFF. The DNA for the CDR3 is TGTGCCAGCAGTTACCCAGGGGCCAGGACTGAAGCTTTCTTT.

This sequence joins TRBV2 and TRBJ2-7; no definite D call. Between the trimmed V and J ends, which lost 8 bases and 6 bases, there was a span of 11 bases. Germline V CDR1 and CDR2: SNHLY, FYNNEI. This CDR3 is 11 amino acids long. The CDR3 protein is CASGLSGEQYF. The CDR3 nucleotides are TGTGCCAGCGGTCTCTCTGGCGAGCAGTACTTC.

This chain connects TRBV5-1 to TRBJ1-5; D might be TRBD1 (5 bases). The length of the CDR3 is 17 residues. Germline values: CDR1 SGHRS, CDR2 YFSETQ. Trimming removed 1 base from V and 5 bases from J, with 19 bases in between. The CDR3 sequence: CASSLLPAPQGDQPQHF. In DNA form, the CDR3 reads TGCGCCAGCAGCTTGTTACCCGCTCCGCAAGGGGATCAGCCCCAGCATTTT.

CDR3 coding DNA: TGTGCCAGCAGCGTAGGTGGGGGGCCCACCGGGGAGCTGTTTTTT. Protein sequence: CASSVGGGPTGELFF. This chain joins TRBV9 and TRBJ2-2; D is tentatively TRBD1 or TRBD2 (6 bases each). This CDR3 spans 15 amino acids. From germline, CDR1 is SGDLS and CDR2 YYNGEE. Trimming cost V 0 bases and J 4 bases, with 10 bases left between them. Looking up the rest from reference TRBV9 and TRBJ2-2 gives the full variable domain: DSGVTQTPKHLITATGQRVTLRCSPRSGDLSVYWYQQSLDQGLQFLIQYYNGEERAKGNILERFSAQQFPDLHSELNLSSLELGDSALYFCASSVGGGPTGELFFGEGSRLTVL.